These 14 T cell receptor beta chains were sequenced from one sample in a study of blood T cell repertoires in COVID-19. The assay was immunoSEQ multiplex PCR, and TCRdb's table has in-frame clones only and misses some. The sample carries 350,000 to 400,000 clones, more than 75% recorded once. The sequencing sample was made of PBMCs or T cells enriched from blood (not recorded which). The source of these receptors is a man aged 40-49 years in a cohort exposed to, infected with or recovered from COVID-19 (not recorded which).

The rearrangement joins TRBV30 to TRBJ1-1; D is perhaps TRBD1 (6 bases). The germline V and J ends were trimmed by 0 bases and 11 bases, with 16 bases remaining between them. The germline gives CDR1 GTSNPN, CDR2 SVGIG (reference sequence). This CDR3 comprises 13 residues. The CDR3 spells CAWSVLQSRGAFF. The CDR3 bases are TGTGCCTGGAGTGTACTACAGTCCAGGGGTGCTTTCTTT.

J is TRBJ2-5 and V is TRBV5-1; TRBD1 aligns across 8 bases. The length of the CDR3 is 14 residues. Per the germline V gene, CDR1 is SGHRS and CDR2 is YFSETQ. Losses at the gene ends were 4 bases for V and 0 bases for J; bases not matched to a gene: 2. DNA of the CDR3: TGCGCCAGCAGCCAGGGACAGGACCAAGAGACCCAGTACTTC. Amino acids: CASSQGQDQETQYF.

The chain is built from TRBV2 and TRBJ2-1; D ambiguous. Germline CDR1 is SNHLY and CDR2 is FYNNEI. Trimming stripped 6 bases from V and 0 bases from J, with 12 bases between. This CDR3 is built from 15 residues. The CDR3 DNA reads as TGTGCCAGCAGGATTTACGCGAGCTCCTACAATGAGCAGTTCTTC. This gives the protein CASRIYASSYNEQFF.

The CDR3 sequence is CATSRDRGQFSYEQYF. CDR3 DNA sequence: TGTGCCACCAGCAGAGATCGGGGTCAGTTCTCCTACGAGCAGTACTTC. The chain has TRBV15 and TRBJ2-7, with D perhaps TRBD2 (5 bases). Germline lookup yields CDR1 LNHNV and CDR2 YYDKDF (reference sequence). V shed 0 bases and J shed 0 bases, with 12 bases lying between them. The CDR3 consists of 16 residues.

The rearrangement uses TRBV7-2 and TRBJ2-2; 13 bases map to TRBD2. This CDR3 contains 18 residues. Losses at the gene ends were 1 base for V and 5 bases for J; bases not matched to a gene: 7. Germline CDR1 and CDR2: SGHTA and FQGNSA. CDR3 protein: CASSLVTSGRARTGELFF. CDR3 bases: TGTGCCAGCAGCTTAGTTACTAGCGGGAGGGCCAGGACCGGGGAGCTGTTTTTT.

This chain uses TRBV28 with TRBJ1-5, with unresolved D. Trimming took off 6 bases at V and 5 bases at J, with 20 bases between the two ends. Germline CDR1 MDHEN, CDR2 SYDVKM. CDR3 length equals 16 residues. The CDR3: CASSPAVLAIYQPQHF. Here the CDR3 DNA reads TGTGCCAGCAGCCCGGCGGTCCTGGCAATCTATCAGCCCCAGCATTTT. Together with reference TRBV28 and TRBJ1-5, the CDR3 gives the full variable domain: DVKVTQSSRYLVKRTGEKVFLECVQDMDHENMFWYRQDPGLGLRLIYFSYDVKMKEKGDIPEGYSVSREKKERFSLILESASTNQTSMYLCASSPAVLAIYQPQHFGDGTRLSIL.

This chain links TRBV6-5 with TRBJ1-1; TRBD1 matches 7 bases. Germline trimming cut 6 bases from V and 6 bases from J; bases unmatched to any gene: 7. The CDR3 covers 13 residues. In germline, CDR1 is MNHEY, CDR2 SVGAGI. The CDR3 DNA reads TGTGCCAGCAGCGGACAGGCCGGTGCTGAAGCTTTCTTT. Amino acids: CASSGQAGAEAFF.

The V and J genes are TRBV7-9 and TRBJ2-1; D is possibly TRBD1 (5 bases). V was trimmed by 5 bases and J by 3 bases, leaving 17 bases between them. The germline CDR1 and CDR2 sequences are SEHNR and FQNEAQ (reference sequence). This CDR3 is built from 16 residues. Here the CDR3 reads CASSPFRAGFYNEQFF. For the CDR3, the DNA is TGTGCCAGCAGCCCGTTTCGAGCAGGGTTCTACAATGAGCAGTTCTTC.

V and J are TRBV3-1 (or the pseudogene TRBV3-2) and TRBJ1-2, with D tentatively TRBD1 (6 bases). V was cut by 3 bases and J by 6 bases, with 11 bases left in between. Germline loops: CDR1 LGHDT, CDR2 YNNKEL (reference sequence). The CDR3 extends over 13 amino acids. The CDR3 loop is CASSHTGLNGYTF. CDR3 bases: TGTGCCAGCAGCCATACAGGGTTGAATGGCTACACCTTC.

This clone was picked up one time. This chain links TRBV7-2 with TRBJ2-7; 7 nucleotides align to TRBD2. CDR1 and CDR2 from the germline V gene are SGHTA and FQGNSA. J was trimmed by 3 bases and V by 5 bases; bases with no gene match: 7. This CDR3 is 14 amino acids long. CDR3 sequence reads: CASSPRDYRYEQYF. CDR3 nucleotide sequence: TGTGCCAGCAGCCCTCGGGACTACCGCTACGAGCAGTACTTC.

The chain couples TRBV7-9 to TRBJ1-4; TRBD1 aligns across 7 bases. V gave up 4 bases and J gave up 3 bases; unmatched junction bases: 5. The germline V gene encodes CDR1 SEHNR and CDR2 FQNEAQ (reference sequence). This CDR3 is 15 amino acids long. CDR3 loop: CASSSRTGSNEKLFF. The CDR3, as DNA: TGTGCCAGCAGCTCCAGGACAGGCTCTAATGAAAAACTGTTTTTT.

This clone was detected ten times or more. The gene calls are TRBV7-9 and TRBJ1-2; 7 bases are a match to TRBD1. This CDR3 spans 19 amino acids. The V gene end was trimmed by 5 bases and the J gene end by 2 bases; junction bases not matched to a gene: 20. The germline V gene encodes CDR1 SEHNR and CDR2 FQNEAQ (reference sequence). The CDR3 DNA is TGTGCCAGCAGCCCACAGGGGTACACCCGAACCACACGGAACTATGGCTACACCTTC. Translation: CASSPQGYTRTTRNYGYTF.

Details on this clone: In the same sample, other DNA sequences code for this CDR3. The rearrangement joins TRBV6-5 to TRBJ2-3, with 9 nucleotides matching TRBD1. The CDR3 is 14 amino acids. Trimming at V came to 5 bases and at J to 1 base, leaving 1 base not matched to a gene. Germline CDR1 reads MNHEY; CDR2 reads SVGAGI. CDR3 residues: CASSRDRGTDTQYF. CDR3 in DNA: TGTGCCAGCAGTCGGGACAGGGGCACAGATACGCAGTATTTT.

The chain links TRBV5-1 to TRBJ2-2, with 13 bases matching TRBD2. Germline V gene sequence: CDR1 SGHRS, CDR2 YFSETQ. The V gene end was trimmed by 4 bases and the J gene end by 4 bases; junction bases not matched to a gene: 7. The CDR3 contains 17 residues. In nucleotides, the CDR3 is TGCGCCAGCAGCACCGGACTAGCGGGAGCGGCCACCGGGGAGCTGTTTTTT. Protein product: CASSTGLAGAATGELFF.